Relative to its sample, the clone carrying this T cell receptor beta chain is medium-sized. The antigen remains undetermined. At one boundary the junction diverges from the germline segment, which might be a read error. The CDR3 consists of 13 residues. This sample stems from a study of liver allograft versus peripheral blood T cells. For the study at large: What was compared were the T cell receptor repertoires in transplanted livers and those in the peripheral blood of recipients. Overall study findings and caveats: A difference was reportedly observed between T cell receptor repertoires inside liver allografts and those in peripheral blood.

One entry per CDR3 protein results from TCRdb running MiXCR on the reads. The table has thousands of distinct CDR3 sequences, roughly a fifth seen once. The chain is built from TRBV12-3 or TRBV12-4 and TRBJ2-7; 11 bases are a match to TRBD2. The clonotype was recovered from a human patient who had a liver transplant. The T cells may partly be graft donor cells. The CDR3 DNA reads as TGTGCCAGCAGTTTACTAGCGGGGGGCCTGATCGTCTTC. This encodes CASSLLAGGLIVF.